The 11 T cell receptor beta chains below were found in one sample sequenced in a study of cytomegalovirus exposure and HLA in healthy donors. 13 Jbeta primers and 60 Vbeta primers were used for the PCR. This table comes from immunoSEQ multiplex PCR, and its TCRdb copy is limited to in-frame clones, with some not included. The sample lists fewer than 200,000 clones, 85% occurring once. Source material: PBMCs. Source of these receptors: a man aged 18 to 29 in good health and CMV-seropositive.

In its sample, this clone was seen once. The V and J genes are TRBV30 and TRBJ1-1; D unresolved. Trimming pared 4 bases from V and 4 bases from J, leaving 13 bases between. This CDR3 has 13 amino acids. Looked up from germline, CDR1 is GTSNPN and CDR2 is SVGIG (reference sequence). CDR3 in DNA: TGTGCCTGGATCAAATTTCGGAGCACTGAAGCTTTCTTT. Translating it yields CAWIKFRSTEAFF.

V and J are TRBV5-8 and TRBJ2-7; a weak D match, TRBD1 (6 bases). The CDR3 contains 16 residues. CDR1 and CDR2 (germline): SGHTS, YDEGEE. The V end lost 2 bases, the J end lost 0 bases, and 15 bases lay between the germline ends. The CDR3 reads CASSFTGTRSSYEQYF. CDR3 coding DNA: TGTGCCAGCAGCTTCACCGGGACAAGGAGCTCCTACGAGCAGTACTTC.

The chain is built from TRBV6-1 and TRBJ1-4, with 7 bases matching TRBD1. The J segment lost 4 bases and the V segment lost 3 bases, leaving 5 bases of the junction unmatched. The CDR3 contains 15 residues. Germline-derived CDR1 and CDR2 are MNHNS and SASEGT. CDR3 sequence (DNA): TGTGCCAGCAGTGATCGGACAGGAGGTAATGAAAAACTGTTTTTT. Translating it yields CASSDRTGGNEKLFF.

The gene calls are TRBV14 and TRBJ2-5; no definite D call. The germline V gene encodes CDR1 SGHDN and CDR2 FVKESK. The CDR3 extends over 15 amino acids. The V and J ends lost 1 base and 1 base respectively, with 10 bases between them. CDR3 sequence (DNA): TGTGCCAGCAGCCAAGGGGCTGGGTTCCAAGAGACCCAGTACTTC. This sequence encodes CASSQGAGFQETQYF.

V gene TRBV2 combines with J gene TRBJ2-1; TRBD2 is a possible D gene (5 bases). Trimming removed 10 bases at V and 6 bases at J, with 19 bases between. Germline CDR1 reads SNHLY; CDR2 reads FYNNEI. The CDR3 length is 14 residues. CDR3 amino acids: CATQRDPGSNEQFF. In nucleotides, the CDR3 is TGTGCCACACAACGGGATCCCGGGTCCAATGAGCAGTTCTTC.

The CDR3, as DNA: TGTGCCAGCCATTCCAGGGGGCGAGGGGACACTGAAGCTTTCTTT. Protein: CASHSRGRGDTEAFF. The gene calls are TRBV7-9 and TRBJ1-1; 8 bases map to TRBD1. After removal of 8 bases from V and 3 bases from J, the junction contained 11 bases not matched to a gene. The germline V gene encodes CDR1 SEHNR and CDR2 FQNEAQ (reference sequence). The CDR3 length is 15 residues.

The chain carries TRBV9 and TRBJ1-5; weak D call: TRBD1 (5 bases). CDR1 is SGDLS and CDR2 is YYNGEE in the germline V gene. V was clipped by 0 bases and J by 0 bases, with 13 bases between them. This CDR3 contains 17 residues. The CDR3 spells CASSVDPRVHSNQPQHF. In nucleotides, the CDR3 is TGTGCCAGCAGCGTAGACCCCAGGGTCCATAGCAATCAGCCCCAGCATTTT.

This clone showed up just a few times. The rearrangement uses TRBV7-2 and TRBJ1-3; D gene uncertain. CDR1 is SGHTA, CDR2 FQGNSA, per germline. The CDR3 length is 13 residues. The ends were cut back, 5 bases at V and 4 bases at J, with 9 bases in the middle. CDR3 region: CASSPYGGNTIYF. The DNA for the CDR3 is TGTGCCAGCAGCCCTTACGGGGGAAACACCATATATTTT.

The CDR3 bases are TGTGCCAGCAGCACCGGTGGTAGCGGGGGTTGGGGGCAGTACTTC. Its protein product is CASSTGGSGGWGQYF. The chain carries TRBV7-2 and TRBJ2-7, with 9 bases matching TRBD2. CDR3 length equals 15 residues. Germline-derived CDR1 and CDR2 are SGHTA and FQGNSA. The V gene end was trimmed by 5 bases and the J gene end by 9 bases; junction bases not matched to a gene: 14.

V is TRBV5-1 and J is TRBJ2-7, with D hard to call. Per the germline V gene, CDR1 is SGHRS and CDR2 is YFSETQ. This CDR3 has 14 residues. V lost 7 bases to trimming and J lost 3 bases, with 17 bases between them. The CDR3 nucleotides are TGCGCCAGCCGCCCCACTCCCGCCCTCTACGAGCAGTACTTC. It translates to CASRPTPALYEQYF.

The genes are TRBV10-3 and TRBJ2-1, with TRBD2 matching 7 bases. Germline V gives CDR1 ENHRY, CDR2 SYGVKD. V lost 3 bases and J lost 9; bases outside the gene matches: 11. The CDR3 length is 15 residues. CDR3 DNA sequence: TGTGCCATCAGTGATCTGGACCGGGGGAGGGCTGAGCAGTTCTTC. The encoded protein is CAISDLDRGRAEQFF.